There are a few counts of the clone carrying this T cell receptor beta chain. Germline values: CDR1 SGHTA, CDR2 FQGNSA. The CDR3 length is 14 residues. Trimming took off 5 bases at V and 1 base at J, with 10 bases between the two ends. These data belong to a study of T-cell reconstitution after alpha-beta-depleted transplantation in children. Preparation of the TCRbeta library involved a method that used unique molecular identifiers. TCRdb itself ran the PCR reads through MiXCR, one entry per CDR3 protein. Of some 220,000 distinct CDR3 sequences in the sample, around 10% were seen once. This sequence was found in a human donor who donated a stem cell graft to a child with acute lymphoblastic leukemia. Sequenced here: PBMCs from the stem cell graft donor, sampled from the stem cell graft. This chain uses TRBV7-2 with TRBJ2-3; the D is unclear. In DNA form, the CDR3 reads TGTGCCAGCAGCCCGTCCCTGGGCACAGATACGCAGTATTTT. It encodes CASSPSLGTDTQYF.